This T cell receptor beta chain derives from a study of siplizumab effects on memory and regulatory T cells. The CDR3 extends over 15 amino acids. Germline CDR1 SEHNR, CDR2 FQNEAQ (reference sequence). V gave up 1 base and J gave up 4 bases, with 13 bases separating them. General study findings and limits: Alloreactive sequences that could be traced to unstimulated CD4+ memory cells showed a significant reduction under siplizumab. Whether the proliferating Tregs (from siplizumab cultures) were suppressive was not confirmed.

Points on this clone: Its specificity is not known.

Clones were read by immunoSEQ multiplex PCR, and TCRdb kept only the in-frame ones, dropping some. The sample yields around 99,000 clones, about 90% seen once. The rearrangement links TRBV7-9 to TRBJ2-5; D uncertain. This receptor was taken from a human donor in good health. Sequencing was carried out using Tregs sorted from blood. The CDR3 here is CASSLVGAGRETQYF. CDR3 coding DNA: TGTGCCAGCAGCTTAGTAGGAGCAGGCCGAGAGACCCAGTACTTC.